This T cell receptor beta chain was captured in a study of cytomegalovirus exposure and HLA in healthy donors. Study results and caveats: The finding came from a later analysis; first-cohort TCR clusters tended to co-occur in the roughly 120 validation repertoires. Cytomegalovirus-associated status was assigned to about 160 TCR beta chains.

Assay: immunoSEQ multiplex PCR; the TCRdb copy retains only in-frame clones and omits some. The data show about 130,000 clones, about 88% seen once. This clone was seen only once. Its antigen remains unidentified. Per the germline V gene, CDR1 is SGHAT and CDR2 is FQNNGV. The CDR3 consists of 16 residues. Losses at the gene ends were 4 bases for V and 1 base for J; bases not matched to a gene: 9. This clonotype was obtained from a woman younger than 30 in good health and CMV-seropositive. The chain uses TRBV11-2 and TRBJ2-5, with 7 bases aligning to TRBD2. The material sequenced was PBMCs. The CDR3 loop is CASSSSPRGSQETQYF. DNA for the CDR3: TGTGCCAGCAGCTCTAGTCCGCGGGGGAGCCAAGAGACCCAGTACTTC.